The 7 T cell receptor beta chains below come from one sample, sequenced in a study of shared clonotypes between healthy human individuals. Profiling relied on immunoSEQ multiplex PCR, and the TCRdb table lists in-frame clones only, not all of them. The sample comprises around 2.1 million clones, roughly 91% of which are singletons, and 1.5% to 2% rests with the top ten. In the naive CD8 group, cells lacked CD45RO and were positively selected for CCR7, so terminally differentiated effector memory CD45RA+ cells were left out. The sequenced sample consisted of naive CD8+ T cells from PBMCs. These receptors were collected from a man aged 18 to 35 in good health. Some clones in this sample may be carry-over from other donors' samples.

This clone was observed a single time. The CDR3 loop reads CASSQGGGPHTF. CDR3 coding DNA: TGTGCCAGCAGCCAAGGAGGGGGACCACACACCTTC. The chain couples TRBV4-2 to TRBJ1-2, with D perhaps TRBD1 (6 bases). The CDR3 is 12 amino acids. V lost 1 base, J lost 12 bases, and 12 bases lay in between. Germline V gives CDR1 LGHNA, CDR2 YNFKEQ.

This chain links TRBV28 with TRBJ2-5; D may be TRBD1 or TRBD2 (6 bases each). Germline CDR1 reads MDHEN; CDR2 reads SYDVKM. The CDR3 runs to 19 residues. The germline V and J ends were trimmed by 3 bases and 0 bases, with 23 bases remaining between them. CDR3 nucleotide sequence: TGTGCCAGCAGTTTTTTGTTTCCCTTAACGGGGGCCTACCAAGAGACCCAGTACTTC. Its protein is CASSFLFPLTGAYQETQYF.

The chain has TRBV28 and TRBJ2-7; 9 bases match TRBD1. Per germline, CDR1 MDHEN and CDR2 SYDVKM. The CDR3 is made up of 16 amino acids. Trimming removed 5 bases from V and 2 bases from J; junction bases left unmatched: 10. The CDR3, as DNA: TGTGCCAGCAGTAGCAGGGACAGGGCTCCCCCCTACGAGCAGTACTTC. It codes for CASSSRDRAPPYEQYF.

This clone was recorded once. This chain links TRBV28 with TRBJ2-7; D is ambiguous. The CDR3 is made up of 14 amino acids. V was cut by 3 bases and J by 0 bases, with 9 bases left in between. Germline loops: CDR1 MDHEN, CDR2 SYDVKM. The CDR3 region has the DNA TGTGCCAGCAGTTTTGCGGTGAGCTCCTACGAGCAGTACTTC. It yields the protein CASSFAVSSYEQYF.

The chain combines TRBV7-9 with TRBJ2-7, with D possibly being TRBD2 (6 bases). Germline CDR1 is SEHNR and CDR2 is FQNEAQ (reference sequence). The CDR3 has 13 residues. V shed 9 bases and J shed 5 bases, with 17 bases lying between them. CDR3 bases: TGTGCCAGGCCGGGGGACCCTAGTGACGAGCAGTACTTC. Residues: CARPGDPSDEQYF.

The J gene is TRBJ1-4, the V gene TRBV28; TRBD1 matches at 9 bases. The CDR3 contains 14 residues. Germline CDR1 reads MDHEN; CDR2 reads SYDVKM. V lost 10 bases, J lost 5 bases, and 8 bases stayed unmatched. The CDR3 DNA follows: TGTGCCATCTCGACCGGGACAGGGAATGAAAAACTGTTTTTT. As protein: CAISTGTGNEKLFF. Variable domain in full (rest from reference TRBV28 and TRBJ1-4): DVKVTQSSRYLVKRTGEKVFLECVQDMDHENMFWYRQDPGLGLRLIYFSYDVKMKEKGDIPEGYSVSREKKERFSLILESASTNQTSMYLCAISTGTGNEKLFFGSGTQLSVL.

The J gene is TRBJ2-1, the V gene TRBV6-5; D uncertain. This CDR3 is built from 16 residues. CDR1 is MNHEY and CDR2 is SVGAGI in the germline V gene. Deletions cut 0 bases from V and 0 bases from J, with 9 bases between. The CDR3 sequence: CASSYSEASSYNEQFF. CDR3 nucleotide sequence: TGTGCCAGCAGTTACTCTGAGGCTAGCTCCTACAATGAGCAGTTCTTC.